This T cell receptor (beta chain) was recovered during a study of spatial heterogeneity in lung cancer. Time point denoted: sample taken at primary tumor resection. Around 70 TRACERx patients with early, untreated non-small cell lung cancer donated samples. No cell sorting; template was whole RNA from tumor, lung tissue or PBMC. Every molecule of TCR cDNA had its own unique molecular identifier. TCRdb reprocessed the 5' RACE reads via MiXCR and lists one record per CDR3 protein. The data contain 30,000 to 45,000 distinct CDR3 sequences, less than 9% of them singletons. The CDR3 is made up of 14 amino acids. The germline V gene has CDR1 MNHEY and CDR2 SVGEGT. With 4 bases removed from V and 2 bases from J, the gap between germline ends came to 9 bases.

This sample comprised PBMCs, obtained at surgery. The V and J genes are TRBV6-2 or TRBV6-3 and TRBJ2-1; D remains ambiguous. This TCR derives from a female donor with early-stage non-small cell lung cancer. The CDR3 DNA reads as TGTGCCAGCAGTTGGACCCGAGCCTACAATGAGCAGTTCTTC. Protein sequence: CASSWTRAYNEQFF.